This TCR beta chain is drawn from a study of CDR3 diversity in severe acne. TCRdb re-analysed the PCR reads in MiXCR, keeping a single row per CDR3 protein. The sample includes approximately 79,000 distinct CDR3 sequences, about 48% of them seen just once. The CDR3 has 18 amino acids, counting both end residues. On this clonotype: The DNA is omitted, as the CDR3 cannot be located on it reliably, and the CDR3 follows TCRdb's listing.

The source is a male donor in good health, serving as a control. The chain has TRBV12-1 and TRBJ2-7; TRBD1 is the table's D call, not checked against the DNA. TRBV12-1 is listed as a pseudogene. The source material was blood. CDR3 region: CASSFYICSAPQGNEQYF.